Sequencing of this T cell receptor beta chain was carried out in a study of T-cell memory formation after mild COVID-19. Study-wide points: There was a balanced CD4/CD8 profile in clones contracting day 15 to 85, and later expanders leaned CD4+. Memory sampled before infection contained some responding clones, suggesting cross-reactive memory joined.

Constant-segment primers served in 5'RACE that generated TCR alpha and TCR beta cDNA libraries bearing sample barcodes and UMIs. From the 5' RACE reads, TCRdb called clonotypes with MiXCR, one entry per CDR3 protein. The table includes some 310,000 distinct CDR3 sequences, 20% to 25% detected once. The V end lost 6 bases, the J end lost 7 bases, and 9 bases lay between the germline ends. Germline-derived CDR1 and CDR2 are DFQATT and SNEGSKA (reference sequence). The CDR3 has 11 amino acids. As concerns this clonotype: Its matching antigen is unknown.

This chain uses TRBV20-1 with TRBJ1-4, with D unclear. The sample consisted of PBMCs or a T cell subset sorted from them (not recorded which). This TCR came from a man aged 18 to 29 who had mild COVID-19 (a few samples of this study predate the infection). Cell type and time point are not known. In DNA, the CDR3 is TGCAGTGCCCCTCTCGGTGAAAAACTGTTTTTT. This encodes CSAPLGEKLFF.